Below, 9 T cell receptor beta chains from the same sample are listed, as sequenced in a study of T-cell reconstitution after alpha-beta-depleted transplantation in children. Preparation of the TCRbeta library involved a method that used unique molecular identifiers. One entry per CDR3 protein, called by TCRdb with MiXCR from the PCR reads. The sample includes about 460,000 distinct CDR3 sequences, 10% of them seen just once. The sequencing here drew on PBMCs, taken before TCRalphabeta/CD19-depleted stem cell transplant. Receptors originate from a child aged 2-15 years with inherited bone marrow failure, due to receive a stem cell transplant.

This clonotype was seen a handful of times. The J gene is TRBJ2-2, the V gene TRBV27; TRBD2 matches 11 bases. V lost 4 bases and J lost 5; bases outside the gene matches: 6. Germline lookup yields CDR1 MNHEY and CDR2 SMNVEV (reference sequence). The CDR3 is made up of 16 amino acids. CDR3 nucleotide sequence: TGTGCCAGCAGTTCCCTAGGGACTAGCGGTACCGGGGAGCTGTTTTTT. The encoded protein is CASSSLGTSGTGELFF.

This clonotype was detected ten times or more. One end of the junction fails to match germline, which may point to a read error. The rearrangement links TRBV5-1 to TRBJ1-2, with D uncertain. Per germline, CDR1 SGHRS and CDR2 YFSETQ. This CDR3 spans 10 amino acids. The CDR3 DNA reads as TGCGCCAGCAGCTTGGATGTTGCCACTTTC. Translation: CASSLDVATF.

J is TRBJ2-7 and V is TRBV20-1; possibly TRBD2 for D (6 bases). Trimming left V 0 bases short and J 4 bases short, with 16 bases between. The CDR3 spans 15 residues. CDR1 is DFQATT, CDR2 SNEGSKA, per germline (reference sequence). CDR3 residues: CSARDSQGGQYEQYF. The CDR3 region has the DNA TGCAGTGCTAGAGATAGCCAGGGAGGCCAATACGAGCAGTACTTC.

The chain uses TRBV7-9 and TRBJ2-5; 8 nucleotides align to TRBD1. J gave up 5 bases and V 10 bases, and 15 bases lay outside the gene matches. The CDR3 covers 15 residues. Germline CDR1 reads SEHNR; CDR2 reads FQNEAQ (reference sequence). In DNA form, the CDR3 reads TGTGCCACCACCCCCTCGCCTGCAGGGGGCGAGACCCAGTACTTC. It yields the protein CATTPSPAGGETQYF.

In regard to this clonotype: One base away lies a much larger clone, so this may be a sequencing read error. CDR3 in amino acids: CASSPIGGDSTGELFF. CDR3 sequence (DNA): TGTGCCAGCAGCCCCATCGGGGGCGACTCCACCGGGGAGCTGTTTTTT. J is TRBJ2-2 and V is TRBV12-3 or TRBV12-4; D tentatively reads TRBD1 or TRBD2 (6 bases each). This CDR3 is 16 amino acids long. V was pared by 6 bases and J by 4 bases, with 18 bases between.

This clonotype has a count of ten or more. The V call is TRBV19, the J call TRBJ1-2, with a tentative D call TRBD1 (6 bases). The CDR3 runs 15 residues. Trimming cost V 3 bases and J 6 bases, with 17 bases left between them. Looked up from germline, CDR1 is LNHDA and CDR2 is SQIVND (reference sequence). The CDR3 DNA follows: TGTGCCAGTAGTATCGCTCGGACAGTTTTTAATGGCTACACCTTC. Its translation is CASSIARTVFNGYTF.

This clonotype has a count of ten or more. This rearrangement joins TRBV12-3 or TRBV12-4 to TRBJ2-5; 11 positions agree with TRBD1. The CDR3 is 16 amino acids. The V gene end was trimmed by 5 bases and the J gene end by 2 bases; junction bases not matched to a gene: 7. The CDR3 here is CASSHGQGANQETQYF. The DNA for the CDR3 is TGTGCCAGCAGTCACGGACAGGGGGCCAATCAAGAGACCCAGTACTTC.

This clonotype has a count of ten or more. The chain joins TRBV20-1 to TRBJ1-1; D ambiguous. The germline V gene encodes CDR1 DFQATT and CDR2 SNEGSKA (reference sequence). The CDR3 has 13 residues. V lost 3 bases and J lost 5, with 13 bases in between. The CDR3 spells CSASKGVWTEAFF. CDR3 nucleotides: TGCAGTGCTAGTAAGGGTGTATGGACTGAAGCTTTCTTT.

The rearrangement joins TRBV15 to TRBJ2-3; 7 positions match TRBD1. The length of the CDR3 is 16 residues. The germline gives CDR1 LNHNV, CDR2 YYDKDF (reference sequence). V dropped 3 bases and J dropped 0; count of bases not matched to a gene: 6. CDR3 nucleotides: TGTGCCACCAGCAGCCCAACGGACAGGAGCACAGATACGCAGTATTTT. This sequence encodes CATSSPTDRSTDTQYF.